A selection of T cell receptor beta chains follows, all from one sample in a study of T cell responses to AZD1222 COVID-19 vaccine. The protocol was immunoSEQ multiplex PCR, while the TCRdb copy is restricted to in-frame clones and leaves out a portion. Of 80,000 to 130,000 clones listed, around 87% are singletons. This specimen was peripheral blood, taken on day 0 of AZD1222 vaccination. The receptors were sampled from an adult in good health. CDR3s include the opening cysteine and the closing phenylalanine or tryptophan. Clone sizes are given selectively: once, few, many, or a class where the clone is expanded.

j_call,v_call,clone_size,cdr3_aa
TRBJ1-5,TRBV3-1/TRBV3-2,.,CASSQGGRTGLNQPQHF
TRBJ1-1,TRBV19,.,CASSTQMNTEAFF
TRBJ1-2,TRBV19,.,CASSIGGHYGYTF
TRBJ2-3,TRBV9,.,CASSPIPSPDTQYF
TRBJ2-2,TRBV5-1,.,CASSRQANRNTGELFF
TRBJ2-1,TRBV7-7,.,CASSLGSGGAYEQFF
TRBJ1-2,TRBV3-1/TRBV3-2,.,CASSQDLGYTF
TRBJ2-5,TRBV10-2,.,CASSSREQETQYF
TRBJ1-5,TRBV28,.,CASSTQRMGNQPQHF
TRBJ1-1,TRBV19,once,CASSGPGSAAFF
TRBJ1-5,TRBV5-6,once,CASSLGPNQPQHF
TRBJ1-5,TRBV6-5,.,CATGLYSNQPQHF
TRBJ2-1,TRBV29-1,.,CSVVAEIDEQFF
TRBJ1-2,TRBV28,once,CASRTGTFGGGYTF
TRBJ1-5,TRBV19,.,CASSARQMNQPQHF
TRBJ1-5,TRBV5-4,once,CASSLDRVSLQHF
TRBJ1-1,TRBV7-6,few,CASSLGWGGGTEAFF
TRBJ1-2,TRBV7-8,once,CASSLRNWDRDASYGYTF
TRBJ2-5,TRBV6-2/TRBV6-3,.,CASSRGQTQYF
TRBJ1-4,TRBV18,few,CASSPTPGQGFLRANEKLFF
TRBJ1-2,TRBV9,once,CASSTPTQGRADYGYTF
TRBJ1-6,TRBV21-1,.,CASSKATGEFLGSPLHF
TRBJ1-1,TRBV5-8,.,CASSLGPTTNTEAFF
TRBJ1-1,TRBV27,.,CASSFDSRGYTEAFF
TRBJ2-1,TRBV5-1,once,CASSFRRNNEQFF
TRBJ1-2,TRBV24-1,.,CATSDWGGRGSGYTF
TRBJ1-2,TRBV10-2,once,CASSDPGQQNYGYTF